This TCR beta chain was documented in a study of blood T cell repertoires in COVID-19. Study summary: Spain, Italy and the United States supplied samples that represented acute and convalescent COVID-19.

This CDR3 region has 15 residues. V was pared by 4 bases and J by 7 bases, with 6 bases of the junction left unmatched. CDR1 and CDR2 from the germline V gene are SEHNR and FQNEAQ (reference sequence). Which cohort a participant joined came from the clinical history participants gave. Donors in Cohort 3 counted as recovered after two negative PCRs, clearance, or symptom resolution. Per the study methods: Reference gene primer amplification gave estimated nucleated cell counts. Sequencing used immunoSEQ multiplex PCR; TCRdb keeps in-frame clones, though not all of them. That table gives V, J and clone size, and the DNA gave D and trimming. The table has over 250,000 clones, around nine tenths seen once.

Sequenced material: PBMCs or T cells enriched from blood (not recorded which). The chain employs TRBV7-9 and TRBJ2-2; TRBD2 matches at 10 bases. This clonotype was sampled from a woman aged 60-75 years who had recovered from COVID-19. The CDR3 nucleotides read TGTGCCAGCAGCTCCCGGACTAGCGGTTACGGGGAGCTGTTTTTT. It is translated as CASSSRTSGYGELFF.